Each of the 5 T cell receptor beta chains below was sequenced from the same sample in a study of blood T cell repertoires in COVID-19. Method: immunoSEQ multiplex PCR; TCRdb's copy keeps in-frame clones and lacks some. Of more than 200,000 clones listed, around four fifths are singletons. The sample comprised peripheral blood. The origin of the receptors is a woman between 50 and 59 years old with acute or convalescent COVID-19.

The CDR3 nucleotides are TGTGCCAGCAAATTTGGGGGGGGCCCTTTCTATGGCTACACCTTC. Amino acid sequence: CASKFGGGPFYGYTF. The rearrangement uses TRBV2 and TRBJ1-2, with a tentative D call TRBD1 (6 bases). V was cut by 7 bases and J by 4 bases, with 19 bases left in between. CDR1 SNHLY and CDR2 FYNNEI come from the germline V gene. CDR3 size: 15 residues.

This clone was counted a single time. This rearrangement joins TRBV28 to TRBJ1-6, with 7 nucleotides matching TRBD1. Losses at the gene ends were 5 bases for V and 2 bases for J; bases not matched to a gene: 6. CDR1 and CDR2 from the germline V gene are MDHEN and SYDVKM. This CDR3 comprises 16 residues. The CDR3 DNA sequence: TGTGCCAGCAGTCCTCGACAGGGCGCCTATAATTCACCCCTCCACTTT. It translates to CASSPRQGAYNSPLHF.

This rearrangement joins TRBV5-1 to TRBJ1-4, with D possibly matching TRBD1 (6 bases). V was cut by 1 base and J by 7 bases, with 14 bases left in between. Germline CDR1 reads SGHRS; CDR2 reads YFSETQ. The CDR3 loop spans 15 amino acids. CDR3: CASSLTGSGSEKLFF. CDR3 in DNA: TGCGCCAGCAGCTTGACAGGGTCAGGCAGTGAAAAACTGTTTTTT. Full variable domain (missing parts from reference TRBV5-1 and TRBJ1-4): KAGVTQTPRYLIKTRGQQVTLSCSPISGHRSVSWYQQTPGQGLQFLFEYFSETQRNKGNFPGRFSGRQFSNSRSEMNVSTLELGDSALYLCASSLTGSGSEKLFFGSGTQLSVL.

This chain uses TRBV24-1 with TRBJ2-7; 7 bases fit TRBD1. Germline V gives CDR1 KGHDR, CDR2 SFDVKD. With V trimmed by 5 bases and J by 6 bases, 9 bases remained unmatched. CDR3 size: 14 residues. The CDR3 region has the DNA TGTGCCACCAGTGGACAGGGTGGTAACGCCGAGCAGTACTTC. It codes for CATSGQGGNAEQYF.

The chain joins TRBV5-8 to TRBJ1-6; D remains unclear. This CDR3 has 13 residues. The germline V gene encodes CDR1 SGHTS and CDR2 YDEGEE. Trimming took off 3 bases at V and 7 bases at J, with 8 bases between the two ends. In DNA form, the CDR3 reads TGTGCCAGCAGCTGGAAGCGAAATTCACCCCTCCACTTT. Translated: CASSWKRNSPLHF.